This T cell receptor (beta chain) was obtained from a study of graft-versus-host responses after intestinal transplantation. As for the study in general: Recipients were all induced with anti-thymocyte globulin, then given tacrolimus and steroids for two to three years.

This CDR3 has 16 residues. V was pared by 4 bases and J by 3 bases, with 7 bases of the junction left unmatched. CDR1 is SQVTM and CDR2 is ANQGSEA in the germline V gene. Profiled with immunoSEQ multiplex PCR; TCRdb holds only in-frame clones, not every one. The sample records tens of thousands of clones, more than 90% being singletons. The chain links TRBV29-1 to TRBJ2-2; 11 bases map to TRBD2. This clonotype originated in a human patient who received an intestinal transplant, so some T cells may come from the graft donor. Sample: PBMCs, taken 16 days after intestinal transplant. The CDR3 DNA follows: TGCAGCGTTGGTCCTAGCGGGAGGACCTACACCGGGGAGCTGTTTTTT. Its translation: CSVGPSGRTYTGELFF.